The 21 T cell receptor beta chains reported below all come from one sample, sequenced in a study of T cell repertoires in cytomegalovirus infection. TCRdb passed the reads through MiXCR, listing each CDR3 protein once. There are a few hundred thousand distinct CDR3 sequences in the sample; over 8% occur only once, and roughly 16% lies in the top ten. Source material: PBMCs. Receptors were obtained from a human donor in good health (CMV status not recorded). Some clones in this sample may be carry-over from other donors' samples.

This chain connects TRBV20-1 to TRBJ1-2, with D uncertain. Germline loops: CDR1 DFQATT, CDR2 SNEGSKA (reference sequence). V lost 4 bases to trimming and J lost 4 bases, with 13 bases between them. The CDR3 consists of 13 residues. CDR3 protein: CSAIQTSGYGYTF. CDR3 nucleotides: TGCAGTGCTATACAGACGTCTGGCTATGGCTACACCTTC.

This clonotype was seen only a few times. The chain has TRBV6-2 or TRBV6-3 and TRBJ2-1; 11 positions agree with TRBD2. The CDR3 has 17 residues. Germline V CDR1 and CDR2: MNHEY, SVGEGT. V shed 2 bases, J shed 10 bases, and the junction held 13 bases outside the gene matches. The chain's CDR3 is CASSYDRGLAGPGEQFF. In DNA, the CDR3 is TGTGCCAGCAGTTACGACAGAGGACTAGCGGGTCCAGGCGAGCAGTTCTTC.

This clonotype came up many times. CDR3 residues: CASSRDRGLNEKLFF. The CDR3 DNA reads TGTGCCAGCAGCAGAGACAGGGGTCTAAATGAAAAACTGTTTTTT. The chain carries TRBV7-9 and TRBJ1-4, with 8 bases fitting TRBD1. The CDR3 has 15 amino acids. Losses at the gene ends were 5 bases for V and 5 bases for J; bases not matched to a gene: 7. Germline V gene sequence: CDR1 SEHNR, CDR2 FQNEAQ (reference sequence).

Many counts were recorded for this clonotype. The J gene is TRBJ1-1, the V gene TRBV12-3 or TRBV12-4, with D possibly being TRBD1 (5 bases). This CDR3 is 15 amino acids long. Trimming took off 3 bases at V and 3 bases at J, with 14 bases between the two ends. The CDR3 sequence is CASSFTPPRDTEAFF. The CDR3 DNA is TGTGCCAGCAGTTTTACCCCACCCAGGGACACTGAAGCTTTCTTT.

This clonotype was counted many times. This rearrangement joins TRBV12-3 or TRBV12-4 to TRBJ2-3, with TRBD2 matching over 11 bases. J gave up 8 bases and V 7 bases, and 11 bases lay outside the gene matches. There are 15 residues in the CDR3. CDR3 loop: CASTPGIAGGRTQYF. CDR3 coding DNA: TGTGCCAGCACCCCGGGGATAGCGGGGGGGCGTACGCAGTATTTT.

The chain has TRBV14 and TRBJ2-1; D not certain. V lost 3 bases and J 10 bases, leaving 13 bases between the germline ends. From germline, CDR1 is SGHDN and CDR2 FVKESK. CDR3 length: 13 residues. The CDR3 region is CASSQGTFREQFF. CDR3 sequence (DNA): TGTGCCAGCAGCCAGGGAACTTTTCGGGAGCAGTTCTTC.

The J gene is TRBJ2-5, the V gene TRBV5-6, with a weak D call TRBD2 (7 bases). The CDR3 has 15 amino acids. Germline-derived CDR1 and CDR2 are SGHDT and YYEEEE. V lost 8 bases and J lost 6, with 23 bases in between. In DNA, the CDR3 is TGTGCCAGTCTCTCGGGGGGCGGACGTTTGAAGACCCAGTACTTC. Translating gives CASLSGGGRLKTQYF.

This clonotype was detected only a few times. The chain employs TRBV5-1 and TRBJ2-7; D gene uncertain. Per the germline V gene, CDR1 is SGHRS and CDR2 is YFSETQ. V gave up 0 bases and J gave up 7 bases, with 11 bases separating them. The CDR3 covers 13 residues. DNA of the CDR3: TGCGCCAGCAGCTTGGATAGGGCGTGGGAGCAGTACTTC. Its protein is CASSLDRAWEQYF. The variable domain in full, with the rest retrieved from reference TRBV5-1 and TRBJ2-7, is KAGVTQTPRYLIKTRGQQVTLSCSPISGHRSVSWYQQTPGQGLQFLFEYFSETQRNKGNFPGRFSGRQFSNSRSEMNVSTLELGDSALYLCASSLDRAWEQYFGPGTRLTVT.

This clonotype was seen repeatedly, ten times or more. V and J are TRBV7-2 and TRBJ1-2; D is unresolved. This CDR3 spans 17 amino acids. Trimming stripped 2 bases from V and 3 bases from J, with 19 bases between. CDR1 and CDR2 (germline): SGHTA, FQGNSA. The CDR3 DNA follows: TGTGCCAGCAGCTTACCTCCCATAGGGATCTTCCACTATGGCTACACCTTC. Translating it yields CASSLPPIGIFHYGYTF.

This clonotype was found many times. This sequence joins TRBV19 and TRBJ1-1; tentative D call: TRBD1 (6 bases). The CDR3 totals 14 residues. Germline V gene lookup returns CDR1 LNHDA and CDR2 SQIVND (reference sequence). Trimming removed 6 bases at V and 6 bases at J, with 17 bases between. The CDR3 DNA is TGTGCCAGTAGATCACAGGGTGTCAGCGCTGAAGCTTTCTTT. The encoded protein is CASRSQGVSAEAFF.

This clonotype was counted only a few times. The chain combines TRBV2 with TRBJ2-2; a possible D gene is TRBD1 (5 bases). The CDR3 is 16 residues long. Trimming took 10 bases from V and 2 from J, leaving 20 bases between them. CDR1 SNHLY and CDR2 FYNNEI come from the germline V gene. This chain's CDR3 is CAIRTQNKKNTGELFF. Written as DNA, the CDR3 is TGTGCCATCCGGACACAGAATAAAAAAAACACCGGGGAGCTGTTTTTT.

This clonotype was recorded at least ten times. The DNA of the CDR3 is TGTGCCAGCAGCCTCGAGAGAGGAGAAAAACTGTTTTTT. This sequence encodes CASSLERGEKLFF. The genes are TRBV7-2 and TRBJ1-4; D unclear. Germline assignment: CDR1 SGHTA and CDR2 FQGNSA. This CDR3 has 13 amino acids. V was clipped by 5 bases and J by 8 bases, with 12 bases between them.

This clonotype was picked up many times. V gene TRBV28 combines with J gene TRBJ1-1, with D perhaps TRBD1 (5 bases). The length of the CDR3 is 14 residues. Trimming shortened V by 6 bases and J by 5 bases, and 16 bases separated the two germline ends. Germline CDR1 is MDHEN and CDR2 is SYDVKM. The CDR3 DNA reads TGTGCCAGCAGCCAGGGTGGTTACGGTACTGAAGCTTTCTTT. Residues: CASSQGGYGTEAFF. The full variable domain, in which reference TRBV28 and TRBJ1-1 provide the parts outside the CDR3, is DVKVTQSSRYLVKRTGEKVFLECVQDMDHENMFWYRQDPGLGLRLIYFSYDVKMKEKGDIPEGYSVSREKKERFSLILESASTNQTSMYLCASSQGGYGTEAFFGQGTRLTVV.

The sample holds many counts of this clonotype. The chain has TRBV7-2 and TRBJ1-3; 7 nucleotides align to TRBD1. The CDR3 length is 14 residues. Germline CDR1 is SGHTA and CDR2 is FQGNSA. V shed 5 bases and J 1 base; nucleotides not matched to a gene: 2. CDR3 amino acids: CASSPGGSGNTIYF. CDR3 DNA sequence: TGTGCCAGCAGCCCAGGGGGATCTGGAAACACCATATATTTT. Together with reference TRBV7-2 and TRBJ1-3, the CDR3 gives the full variable domain: GAGVSQSPSNKVTEKGKDVELRCDPISGHTALYWYRQSLGQGLEFLIYFQGNSAPDKSGLPSDRFSAERTGGSVSTLTIQRTQQEDSAVYLCASSPGGSGNTIYFGEGSWLTVV.

The CDR3 reads CASRSENTEAFF. CDR3 in DNA: TGTGCCAGCAGGTCAGAAAACACTGAAGCTTTCTTT. The chain recombines TRBV12-3 or TRBV12-4 with TRBJ1-1; D is unresolved. The V and J ends lost 6 bases and 2 bases respectively, with 7 bases between them. The CDR3 extends over 12 amino acids.

The table lists this clonotype with many counts. V gene TRBV7-2 combines with J gene TRBJ1-1; no firm D call. The CDR3 contains 18 residues. V was trimmed by 2 bases and J by 2 bases, leaving 21 bases between them. From germline, CDR1 is SGHTA and CDR2 FQGNSA. The CDR3 sequence: CASSLIFGQRVVNTEAFF. In DNA, the CDR3 is TGTGCCAGCAGCTTAATATTCGGCCAGAGGGTGGTAAACACTGAAGCTTTCTTT.

The chain uses TRBV4-3 and TRBJ2-1; 9 bases map to TRBD2. CDR1 is LGHNA, CDR2 YSLEER, per germline. V gave up 0 bases and J gave up 5 bases; unmatched junction bases: 11. This CDR3 comprises 18 residues. The DNA of the CDR3 is TGCGCCAGCAGCCAAGAAGAGGGACGGGGACTAGCTCACAATGAGCAGTTCTTC. This sequence encodes CASSQEEGRGLAHNEQFF.

The chain links TRBV28 to TRBJ2-3; 7 bases fit TRBD2. Losses at the gene ends were 5 bases for V and 0 bases for J; bases not matched to a gene: 5. The CDR3 is 15 residues long. Germline CDR1 and CDR2: MDHEN and SYDVKM. CDR3 sequence reads: CASSSREESTDTQYF. CDR3 sequence (DNA): TGTGCCAGCAGTAGCCGGGAGGAGAGCACAGATACGCAGTATTTT.

This sequence joins TRBV29-1 and TRBJ1-1, with D unclear. The V gene's germline CDR1 is SQVTM and CDR2 ANQGSEA. The CDR3 sequence is 12 residues long. Trimming removed 2 bases at V and 4 bases at J, with 8 bases between. The CDR3 loop is CSVETGLTEAFF. In DNA, the CDR3 is TGCAGCGTTGAAACCGGGCTCACTGAAGCTTTCTTT.

This clonotype was recorded many times. The genes are TRBV7-2 and TRBJ2-3; no firm D call. CDR3 length: 12 amino acids. CDR1 and CDR2 (germline): SGHTA, FQGNSA. Trimming cost V 4 bases and J 4 bases, with 6 bases left between them. The CDR3, as DNA: TGTGCCAGCAGCTCATTCTCAGATACGCAGTATTTT. Protein product: CASSSFSDTQYF.

In this sample, this clonotype turned up many times. CDR3 bases: TGTGCCAGCAGTCCCCCTACAACAGGGCGGTATGGCTACACCTTC. The encoded protein is CASSPPTTGRYGYTF. The chain combines TRBV6-6 with TRBJ1-2, with D maybe TRBD1 (6 bases). The V gene's germline CDR1 is MNHNY and CDR2 SVGAGI (reference sequence). V lost 5 bases to trimming and J lost 5 bases, with 18 bases between them. CDR3 length equals 15 residues.